This T cell receptor (beta chain) stems from a study of blood T cell repertoires in COVID-19. Clones were read by immunoSEQ multiplex PCR, and TCRdb kept only the in-frame ones, dropping some. The data show 200,000 to 300,000 clones, about 89% seen once. This CDR3 spans 14 amino acids. The J segment lost 5 bases and the V segment lost 7 bases, leaving 5 bases of the junction unmatched. CDR1 LGHNA and CDR2 YNFKEQ come from the germline V gene. The chain employs TRBV4-2 and TRBJ1-6; 7 bases align to TRBD1. This TCR derives from a woman in her forties or fifties with acute or convalescent COVID-19. The sample was peripheral blood. The CDR3 nucleotides read TGTGCCAGCAAACGTACAGGGGATAATTCACCCCTCCACTTT. Protein product: CASKRTGDNSPLHF.